The 27 T cell receptor beta chains presented below share a single source sample, sequenced in a study of control samples from healthy donors and cancer patients. Here immunoSEQ multiplex PCR was the method, and the copy in TCRdb shows in-frame clones only, minus some. The sample consists of 95,000 to 150,000 clones, more than 85% of them appearing once. The sequenced sample was blood. The receptors shown here come from a man between 18 and 29 years old in good health.

V is TRBV6-6 and J is TRBJ2-1; D not resolved. From germline, CDR1 is MNHNY and CDR2 SVGAGI (reference sequence). CDR3 size: 10 residues. With 2 bases removed from V and 8 bases from J, the gap between germline ends came to 1 base. The CDR3 is CASSYDEQFF. The CDR3 bases are TGTGCCAGCAGTTACGATGAGCAGTTCTTC.

The chain recombines TRBV27 with TRBJ1-1; D unresolved. Trimming pared 3 bases from V and 6 bases from J, leaving 20 bases between. CDR3 length equals 16 residues. The germline gives CDR1 MNHEY, CDR2 SMNVEV (reference sequence). This CDR3 is CASSLTAGASTAEAFF. CDR3 in DNA: TGTGCCAGCAGTTTGACCGCAGGCGCGTCTACGGCTGAAGCTTTCTTT.

The chain couples TRBV19 to TRBJ2-7; D unclear. The ends were cut back, 2 bases at V and 0 bases at J, with 5 bases in the middle. CDR1 and CDR2 from the germline V gene are LNHDA and SQIVND (reference sequence). The CDR3 sequence is 13 residues long. CDR3 DNA sequence: TGTGCCAGTAGTATAACTAACTCCTACGAGCAGTACTTC. Translating gives CASSITNSYEQYF. The full variable domain, its missing parts supplied by reference TRBV19 and TRBJ2-7, is DGGITQSPKYLFRKEGQNVTLSCEQNLNHDAMYWYRQDPGQGLRLIYYSQIVNDFQKGDIAEGYSVSREKKESFPLTVTSAQKNPTAFYLCASSITNSYEQYFGPGTRLTVT.

The V gene is TRBV10-1, the J gene TRBJ1-1; D ambiguous. CDR1 WNHNN and CDR2 SYGVQD come from the germline V gene (reference sequence). Trimming removed 6 bases from V and 1 base from J, with 12 bases in between. CDR3 length: 14 residues. The CDR3 nucleotides read TGCGCCAGCAGGGAGGACGGATCGAACACTGAAGCTTTCTTT. Its protein product is CASREDGSNTEAFF.

The chain links TRBV18 to TRBJ1-6; D is undetermined. This CDR3 is 16 amino acids long. V was trimmed by 3 bases and J by 8 bases, leaving 17 bases between them. CDR1 and CDR2 (germline): KGHSH, LQKENI. CDR3 sequence (DNA): TGTGCCAGCTCACCTTCGGGCTTTGCGTTCGATTCACCCCTCCACTTT. Its protein product is CASSPSGFAFDSPLHF. The variable domain in full, completed from reference TRBV18 and TRBJ1-6, reads NAGVMQNPRHLVRRRGQEARLRCSPMKGHSHVYWYRQLPEEGLKFMVYLQKENIIDESGMPKERFSAEFPKEGPSILRIQQVVRGDSAAYFCASSPSGFAFDSPLHFGNGTRLTVT.

This chain links TRBV11-2 with TRBJ2-1; D may match TRBD1 or TRBD2 (5 bases each). The V end was cut by 5 bases, the J end by 8 bases, with 16 bases between. Germline assignment: CDR1 SGHAT and CDR2 FQNNGV. The CDR3 extends over 14 amino acids. DNA of the CDR3: TGTGCCAGCAGCGTCCGGGACCAGAGGGATGAGCAGTTCTTC. Its translation is CASSVRDQRDEQFF. The full variable domain, in which reference TRBV11-2 and TRBJ2-1 provide the parts outside the CDR3, is EAGVAQSPRYKIIEKRQSVAFWCNPISGHATLYWYQQILGQGPKLLIQFQNNGVVDDSQLPKDRFSAERLKGVDSTLKIQPAKLEDSAVYLCASSVRDQRDEQFFGPGTRLTVL.

The chain combines TRBV3-1 (or the pseudogene TRBV3-2) with TRBJ1-1; D call uncertain. The CDR3 has 13 amino acids. The V end was cut by 5 bases, the J end by 5 bases, with 12 bases between. The germline V gene has CDR1 LGHDT and CDR2 YNNKEL (reference sequence). CDR3 protein: CASSAKHSTEAFF. The CDR3 DNA reads as TGTGCCAGCAGCGCCAAGCATAGTACTGAAGCTTTCTTT.

The chain employs TRBV27 and TRBJ1-5; D possibly corresponds to TRBD1 (6 bases). The germline gives CDR1 MNHEY, CDR2 SMNVEV (reference sequence). V was clipped by 6 bases and J by 2 bases, with 20 bases between them. This CDR3 is built from 17 residues. CDR3 in DNA: TGTGCCAGCAGCCCCGACGTAGGGGGAAATGGCAATCAGCCCCAGCATTTT. Amino acid sequence: CASSPDVGGNGNQPQHF.

The V call is TRBV7-9, the J call TRBJ2-1, with D possibly matching TRBD1 (6 bases). The CDR3 is 15 amino acids. CDR1 and CDR2 from the germline V gene are SEHNR and FQNEAQ (reference sequence). Trimming cost V 3 bases and J 0 bases, with 9 bases left between them. CDR3 residues: CASSFGGGSYNEQFF. In DNA, the CDR3 is TGTGCCAGCAGCTTTGGGGGCGGCTCCTACAATGAGCAGTTCTTC.

The CDR3 DNA is TGCGCCAGCAGCTCGACAGGGAGAAACTACAATGAGCAGTTCTTC. Translation: CASSSTGRNYNEQFF. This chain links TRBV5-1 with TRBJ2-1; 7 bases map to TRBD1. Germline lookup yields CDR1 SGHRS and CDR2 YFSETQ. The CDR3 is 15 residues long. The junction had 6 bases not matched to a gene; V was cut back by 3 bases and J by 3 bases.

The CDR3 DNA sequence: TGCGCCAGCAGCCAAGGCCTCGACTACTACTACGAGCAGTACTTC. Its protein product is CASSQGLDYYYEQYF. This chain links TRBV4-1 with TRBJ2-7, with D possibly matching TRBD2 (5 bases). This CDR3 contains 15 residues. V was cut by 1 base and J by 3 bases, with 13 bases left in between. CDR1 is MGHRA, CDR2 YSYEKL, per germline.

The chain has TRBV12-5 and TRBJ2-1, with D possibly matching TRBD2 (5 bases). CDR3 size: 17 residues. In germline, CDR1 is LGHNT, CDR2 FRNRAP. With 0 bases removed from V and 4 bases from J, the gap between germline ends came to 16 bases. For the CDR3, the DNA is TGTGCTAGTGGTTTGGTACTGACTTCGACTATATACAATGAGCAGTTCTTC. It encodes CASGLVLTSTIYNEQFF.

The J gene is TRBJ1-1, the V gene TRBV27; 10 nucleotides agree with TRBD1. From germline, CDR1 is MNHEY and CDR2 SMNVEV (reference sequence). V shed 7 bases, J shed 3 bases, and the junction held 14 bases outside the gene matches. The CDR3 has 17 amino acids. The CDR3: CASTPQIDRGRDTEAFF. CDR3 nucleotide sequence: TGTGCCAGCACACCCCAGATCGACAGGGGGCGAGACACTGAAGCTTTCTTT.

The rearrangement links TRBV7-3 to TRBJ1-2; TRBD1 matches at 9 bases. The trim removed 2 bases at V and 8 bases at J, leaving 6 bases unmatched. The germline V gene has CDR1 SGHTA and CDR2 FQGTGA. There are 14 residues in the CDR3. The CDR3 spells CASSLEQGARGYTF. In DNA form, the CDR3 reads TGTGCCAGCAGCTTAGAACAGGGGGCTAGGGGCTACACCTTC.

This clone was recorded once. J is TRBJ2-5 and V is TRBV5-1; 13 bases match TRBD2. The germline V gene encodes CDR1 SGHRS and CDR2 YFSETQ. The CDR3 consists of 18 residues. The trim removed 2 bases at V and 4 bases at J, leaving 11 bases unmatched. The CDR3 loop is CASSFEPTSGRARETQYF. The DNA of the CDR3 is TGCGCCAGCAGCTTCGAACCTACTAGCGGGAGGGCCCGAGAGACCCAGTACTTC. Filled out from reference TRBV5-1 and TRBJ2-5, the complete variable domain reads KAGVTQTPRYLIKTRGQQVTLSCSPISGHRSVSWYQQTPGQGLQFLFEYFSETQRNKGNFPGRFSGRQFSNSRSEMNVSTLELGDSALYLCASSFEPTSGRARETQYFGPGTRLLVL.

Only a few counts were recorded for this clone. The chain recombines TRBV4-1 with TRBJ1-3; D remains unclear. The CDR3 has 18 amino acids. V shed 1 base and J shed 0 bases, with 16 bases lying between them. CDR1 and CDR2 (germline): MGHRA, YSYEKL. CDR3: CASSQGFREINSGNTIYF. DNA for the CDR3: TGCGCCAGCAGCCAAGGTTTTCGGGAGATAAACTCTGGAAACACCATATATTTT.

The CDR3: CASSLAPQGSSPLHF. The CDR3 nucleotides are TGTGCCAGCAGCTTAGCGCCTCAGGGGAGTTCACCCCTCCACTTT. This chain links TRBV7-2 with TRBJ1-6; a weak D match, TRBD1 (6 bases). The germline V and J ends were trimmed by 0 bases and 9 bases, with 12 bases remaining between them. CDR3 length equals 15 residues. Germline lookup yields CDR1 SGHTA and CDR2 FQGNSA.

This chain joins TRBV6-6 and TRBJ2-1; the D call may be TRBD1 or TRBD2 (5 bases each). The CDR3 consists of 14 residues. V was shortened by 6 bases and J by 3 bases, with 12 bases between the two germline ends. Germline V CDR1 and CDR2: MNHNY, SVGAGI (reference sequence). The CDR3: CASSPGTSYNEQFF. The CDR3, as DNA: TGTGCCAGCAGCCCCGGGACCAGCTACAATGAGCAGTTCTTC.

The chain links TRBV3-1 (or the pseudogene TRBV3-2) to TRBJ2-1, with 10 bases that match TRBD2. The junction had 16 bases not matched to a gene; V was cut back by 5 bases and J by 9 bases. The CDR3 spans 17 residues. The germline V gene encodes CDR1 LGHDT and CDR2 YNNKEL (reference sequence). The CDR3 here is CASSKRPRASGSSEQFF. Here the CDR3 DNA reads TGTGCCAGCAGCAAACGCCCCAGAGCTAGCGGGAGCTCTGAGCAGTTCTTC.

This clone was found a few times. The chain recombines TRBV6-1 with TRBJ1-5, with 8 bases lining up with TRBD1. Germline V gene sequence: CDR1 MNHNS, CDR2 SASEGT. The CDR3 runs to 16 residues. J was trimmed by 3 bases and V by 2 bases; bases with no gene match: 6. The CDR3 protein is CASSESTGVHNQPQHF. The CDR3 coding sequence is TGTGCCAGCAGTGAATCGACAGGGGTCCACAATCAGCCCCAGCATTTT.

The chain joins TRBV28 to TRBJ1-5; TRBD1 might be the D (6 bases). This CDR3 comprises 15 residues. Germline V lookup: CDR1 MDHEN, CDR2 SYDVKM. The ends were cut back, 2 bases at V and 6 bases at J, with 14 bases in the middle. The CDR3 nucleotides read TGTGCCAGCAGTTTAGCGGGGGCCAGGGTTCAGCCCCAGCATTTT. It specifies CASSLAGARVQPQHF.

V gene TRBV5-6 combines with J gene TRBJ2-4; D might be TRBD1 (5 bases). Germline lookup yields CDR1 SGHDT and CDR2 YYEEEE. This CDR3 spans 17 amino acids. V was pared by 2 bases and J by 0 bases, with 15 bases between. CDR3 nucleotides: TGTGCCAGCAGCTTTGTCTCAGGGATCCCAGCCAAAAACATTCAGTACTTC. Its translation: CASSFVSGIPAKNIQYF.

The rearrangement links TRBV15 to TRBJ1-2; D is unresolved. V was pared by 2 bases and J by 1 base, with 17 bases between. The CDR3 is 17 residues long. Germline values: CDR1 LNHNV, CDR2 YYDKDF (reference sequence). The CDR3 nucleotides are TGTGCCACCAGCAGACCCGCACTTAGACACGTTAACTATGGCTACACCTTC. Translated, it gives CATSRPALRHVNYGYTF.

The chain recombines TRBV19 with TRBJ2-5, with D uncertain. Germline CDR1 reads LNHDA; CDR2 reads SQIVND (reference sequence). V dropped 4 bases and J dropped 4 bases, with 16 bases sitting between them. The CDR3 covers 15 residues. The CDR3 region has the DNA TGTGCCAGTAGTACACGTTCGGGTAGGAGAGAGACCCAGTACTTC. Translating it yields CASSTRSGRRETQYF.

The chain has TRBV20-1 and TRBJ1-1, with 7 positions matching TRBD1. The CDR3 spans 15 residues. With V trimmed by 3 bases and J by 4 bases, 11 bases remained unmatched. CDR1 is DFQATT and CDR2 is SNEGSKA in the germline V gene (reference sequence). Here the CDR3 DNA reads TGCAGTGCTAGTTTAGCAGGGGGTAGGGTCACTGAAGCTTTCTTT. Protein: CSASLAGGRVTEAFF.

The CDR3 bases are TGCAGCGTCGCCTCCCTAGGCACTGGGGCCAACGTCCTGACTTTC. Translation: CSVASLGTGANVLTF. This chain joins TRBV29-1 and TRBJ2-6; D gene uncertain. The V end was cut by 6 bases, the J end by 2 bases, with 14 bases between. The CDR3 covers 15 residues. Germline V gives CDR1 SQVTM, CDR2 ANQGSEA.

The chain has TRBV11-2 and TRBJ2-1; D may be TRBD2 (7 bases). V was pared by 1 base and J by 10 bases, with 14 bases between. The germline V gene has CDR1 SGHAT and CDR2 FQNNGV. The CDR3 has 14 residues. The CDR3 DNA reads as TGTGCCAGCAGCTTAGCCCCCCCGGGGGGCGAGCAGTTCTTC. It specifies CASSLAPPGGEQFF.